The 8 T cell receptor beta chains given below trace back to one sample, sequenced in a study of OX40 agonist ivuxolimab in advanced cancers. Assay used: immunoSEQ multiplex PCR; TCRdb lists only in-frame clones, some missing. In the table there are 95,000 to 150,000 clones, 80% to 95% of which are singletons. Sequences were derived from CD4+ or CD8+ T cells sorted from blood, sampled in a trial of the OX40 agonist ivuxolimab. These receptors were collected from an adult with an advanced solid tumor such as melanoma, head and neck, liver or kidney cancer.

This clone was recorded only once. CDR3 nucleotides: TGTGCCAGCGGGGGGTCGGCGGAGACCCAGTACTTC. This codes for CASGGSAETQYF. This chain joins TRBV5-4 and TRBJ2-5; D might be TRBD2 (6 bases). The V gene lost 7 bases and the J gene lost 5 bases, with 12 bases spanning the gap. The CDR3 runs to 12 residues. The V gene's germline CDR1 is SGHNT and CDR2 YYREEE (reference sequence).

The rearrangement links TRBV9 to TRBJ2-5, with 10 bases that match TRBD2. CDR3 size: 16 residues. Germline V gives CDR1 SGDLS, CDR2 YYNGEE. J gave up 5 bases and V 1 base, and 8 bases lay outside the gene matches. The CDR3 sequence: CASSVSSGGAGETQYF. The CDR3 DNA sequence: TGTGCCAGCAGCGTATCAAGCGGGGGGGCCGGCGAGACCCAGTACTTC.

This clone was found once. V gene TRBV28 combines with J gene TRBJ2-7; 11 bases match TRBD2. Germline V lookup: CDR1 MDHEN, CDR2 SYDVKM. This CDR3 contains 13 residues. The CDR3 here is CGVTSGRTYEQYF. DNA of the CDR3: TGTGGGGTTACTAGCGGGAGAACCTACGAGCAGTACTTC. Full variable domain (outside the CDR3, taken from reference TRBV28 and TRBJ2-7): DVKVTQSSRYLVKRTGEKVFLECVQDMDHENMFWYRQDPGLGLRLIYFSYDVKMKEKGDIPEGYSVSREKKERFSLILESASTNQTSMYLCGVTSGRTYEQYFGPGTRLTVT.

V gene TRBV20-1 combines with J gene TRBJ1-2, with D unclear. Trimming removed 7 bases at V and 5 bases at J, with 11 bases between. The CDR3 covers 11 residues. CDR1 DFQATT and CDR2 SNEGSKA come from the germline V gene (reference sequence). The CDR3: CSGTGGYGYTF. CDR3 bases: TGCAGTGGGACGGGAGGGTATGGCTACACCTTC.

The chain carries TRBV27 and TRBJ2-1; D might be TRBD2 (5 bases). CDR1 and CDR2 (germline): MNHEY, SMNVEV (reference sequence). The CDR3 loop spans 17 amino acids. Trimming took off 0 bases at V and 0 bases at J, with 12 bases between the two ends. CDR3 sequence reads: CASSLSMEARSYNEQFF. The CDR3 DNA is TGTGCCAGCAGTTTATCGATGGAGGCCCGCTCCTACAATGAGCAGTTCTTC.

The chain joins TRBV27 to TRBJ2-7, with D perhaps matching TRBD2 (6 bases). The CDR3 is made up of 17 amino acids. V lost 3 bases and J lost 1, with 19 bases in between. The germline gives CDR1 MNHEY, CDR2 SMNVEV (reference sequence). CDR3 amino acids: CASSFSLGGTRSYEQYF. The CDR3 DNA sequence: TGTGCCAGCAGTTTCTCCCTCGGGGGAACTAGATCCTACGAGCAGTACTTC.

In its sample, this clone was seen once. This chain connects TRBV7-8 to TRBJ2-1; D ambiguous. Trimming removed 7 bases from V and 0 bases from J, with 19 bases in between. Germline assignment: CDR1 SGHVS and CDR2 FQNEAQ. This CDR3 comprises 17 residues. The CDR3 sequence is CASMKAVPESSYNEQFF. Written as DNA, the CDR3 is TGTGCCAGCATGAAAGCTGTGCCGGAAAGCTCCTACAATGAGCAGTTCTTC.

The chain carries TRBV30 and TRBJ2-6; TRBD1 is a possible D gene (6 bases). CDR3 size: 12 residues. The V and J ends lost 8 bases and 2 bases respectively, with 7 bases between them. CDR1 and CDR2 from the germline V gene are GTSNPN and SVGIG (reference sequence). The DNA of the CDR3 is TGTGCCCAGGGGACTGGGGCCAACGTCCTGACTTTC. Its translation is CAQGTGANVLTF. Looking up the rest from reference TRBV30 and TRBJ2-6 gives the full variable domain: SQTIHQWPATLVQPVGSPLSLECTVEGTSNPNLYWYRQAAGRGLQLLFYSVGIGQISSEVPQNLSASRPQDRQFILSSKKLLLSDSGFYLCAQGTGANVLTFGAGSRLTVL.